Ten or more counts support the clone carrying this TCR beta chain. The antigen remains undetermined. Amplification yielded TCR beta CDR3 regions, with RNA transcripts as the source. The HTBI primer set was used in a first-round RT-PCR of the TCR CDR3. From the multiplex PCR reads, TCRdb called clonotypes with MiXCR, one entry per CDR3 protein. This table holds roughly 740,000 distinct CDR3 sequences, approximately 16% found once. The entry originates in a study of T cells in Graves' hyperthyroidism and ophthalmopathy. General study findings and limits: Expanded thyroid clonotypes (above 0.001) were mostly also found in blood. The model made its ophthalmopathy prediction, and onset followed a median about 6 months later.

V lost 1 base, J lost 0 bases, and 7 bases stayed unmatched. Germline V gene lookup returns CDR1 DFQATT and CDR2 SNEGSKA (reference sequence). The CDR3 is 19 residues long. Exclusion of a patient resulted from uncontrolled infection, other autoimmune disease, pregnancy or lactation. The V gene is TRBV20-1, the J gene TRBJ2-2, with TRBD2 matching 14 bases. This receptor was obtained from a young man with Graves' hyperthyroidism. The sample was blood. In nucleotides, the CDR3 is TGCAGTGCTAGAGCGGGACTAGCGGGAGAGATCGCGAACACCGGGGAGCTGTTTTTT. This translates into CSARAGLAGEIANTGELFF.